This T cell receptor beta chain originates from a study of blood T cells in healthy people across ages. This clonotype was seen only once. Antigen unknown. CDR1 and CDR2 from the germline V gene are SQVTM and ANQGSEA. After removal of 0 bases from V and 7 bases from J, the junction contained 18 bases not matched to a gene. CDR3 size: 17 residues. In terms of origin and age, donors were healthy Caucasian individuals from Russia aged 6 to 90. Study-wide results and caveats: Naive CD4+ cell counts and diversity both ran higher in long-lived than in aged donors.

A second about 6 to 12 cycle PCR used barcoded and J-beta primers. TCRdb called the 5' RACE reads again in MiXCR, with one record for every CDR3 protein. Of 1.5 million to 1.8 million distinct CDR3 sequences listed, 35% to 45% were seen once; the top ten hold more than 4%. This chain uses TRBV29-1 with TRBJ2-7; TRBD2 aligns across 7 bases. Input material: blood. The receptor was derived from a woman aged 18-29 years in good health. CDR3 in amino acids: CSVEDSPSGEWFFEQYF. The CDR3, as DNA: TGCAGCGTTGAAGATTCGCCCAGCGGGGAGTGGTTTTTTGAGCAGTACTTC.